Listed below are T cell receptor beta chains from one sample, sequenced in a study of cytomegalovirus exposure and HLA in healthy donors. Some clones are missing from TCRdb's copy, which holds only in-frame ones; the method was immunoSEQ multiplex PCR. The sample lists over 150,000 clones; 70% to 90% were seen once. The sequenced sample was PBMCs. The source of these receptors is a man younger than 35 in good health and CMV-seropositive. Both conserved end residues are trimmed from each CDR3. Where a row states a size, it is once, few, many or the class of an expanded clone; other rows omit it.

abundance: -; j_gene: TRBJ1-1; v_gene: TRBV7-2; CDR3aa: ASSPRTGGNTEAF
abundance: -; j_gene: TRBJ1-2; v_gene: TRBV29-1; CDR3aa: SVDPKRPVAHT
abundance: few; j_gene: TRBJ2-2; v_gene: TRBV11-2; CDR3aa: ASSSTGAGELF
abundance: -; j_gene: TRBJ1-2; v_gene: TRBV5-1; CDR3aa: ASSLTGIGYT
abundance: -; j_gene: TRBJ2-3; v_gene: TRBV6-4; CDR3aa: ASSDNYADTQY
abundance: once; j_gene: TRBJ2-7; v_gene: TRBV5-6; CDR3aa: ASSLLGQVEQY
abundance: -; j_gene: TRBJ2-2; v_gene: TRBV4-1; CDR3aa: ASSHTPGLAGVGGELF
abundance: -; j_gene: TRBJ2-5; v_gene: TRBV5-1; CDR3aa: ASTLAGGQETQY
abundance: -; j_gene: TRBJ2-7; v_gene: TRBV27; CDR3aa: ASSSEAGGPGEQY
abundance: -; j_gene: TRBJ2-6; v_gene: TRBV29-1; CDR3aa: SVVEGGPLSGANVLT
abundance: -; j_gene: TRBJ1-1; v_gene: TRBV6-1; CDR3aa: ATEGTGRTEAF
abundance: -; j_gene: TRBJ2-5; v_gene: TRBV7-9; CDR3aa: ASSLETGGAETQY
abundance: -; j_gene: TRBJ1-2; v_gene: TRBV9; CDR3aa: ASSVDGSIRDGYT
abundance: -; j_gene: TRBJ2-1; v_gene: TRBV5-4; CDR3aa: ASSLGGSSYNEQF
abundance: -; j_gene: TRBJ2-7; v_gene: TRBV5-1; CDR3aa: ASSLNGAYEQY
abundance: -; j_gene: TRBJ1-5; v_gene: TRBV30; CDR3aa: AWSGGGAGQPQH
abundance: -; j_gene: TRBJ1-2; v_gene: TRBV10-3; CDR3aa: AISASGQGAYGYT
abundance: -; j_gene: TRBJ1-1; v_gene: TRBV7-9; CDR3aa: ASSLVRGNTEAF
abundance: -; j_gene: TRBJ2-7; v_gene: TRBV2; CDR3aa: ASRGGMTYEQY
abundance: -; j_gene: TRBJ1-5; v_gene: TRBV10-3; CDR3aa: AINGQPNQPQH